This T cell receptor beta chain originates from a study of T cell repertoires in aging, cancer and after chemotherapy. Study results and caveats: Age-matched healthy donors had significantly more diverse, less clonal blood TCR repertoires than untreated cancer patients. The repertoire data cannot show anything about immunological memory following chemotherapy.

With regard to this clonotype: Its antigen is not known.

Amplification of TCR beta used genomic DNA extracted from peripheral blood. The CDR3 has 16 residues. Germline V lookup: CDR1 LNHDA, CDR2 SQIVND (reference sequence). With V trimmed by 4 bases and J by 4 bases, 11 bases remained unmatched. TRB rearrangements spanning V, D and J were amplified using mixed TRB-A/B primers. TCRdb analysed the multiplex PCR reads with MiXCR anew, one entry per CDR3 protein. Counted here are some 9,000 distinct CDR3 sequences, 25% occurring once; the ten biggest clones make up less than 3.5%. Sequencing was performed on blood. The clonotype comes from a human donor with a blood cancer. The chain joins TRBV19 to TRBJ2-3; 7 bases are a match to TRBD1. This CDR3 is CASSNRDSGGADTQYF. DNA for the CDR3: TGTGCCAGTAGTAACCGGGACAGCGGTGGCGCAGATACGCAGTATTTT. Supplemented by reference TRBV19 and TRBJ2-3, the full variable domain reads DGGITQSPKYLFRKEGQNVTLSCEQNLNHDAMYWYRQDPGQGLRLIYYSQIVNDFQKGDIAEGYSVSREKKESFPLTVTSAQKNPTAFYLCASSNRDSGGADTQYFGPGTRLTVL.